A selection of T cell receptor beta chains follows, all from one sample in a study of cytomegalovirus exposure and HLA in healthy donors. Profiling relied on immunoSEQ multiplex PCR, and the TCRdb table lists in-frame clones only, not all of them. The sample includes about 74,000 clones, about 93% of them seen just once. Sequenced sample: PBMCs. The source of these receptors is a man younger than 35 in good health and CMV-seropositive. The CDR3 runs from the conserved cysteine through the conserved F or W. The order of the fields is D gene, V gene, CDR3 length, J gene, clone size, CDR3 DNA, CDR3 protein. The D gene is left open where the match is weak. Clone sizes are given selectively: once, few, many, or a class where the clone is expanded.

>TRBD1|TRBV7-9|13|TRBJ1-1|-
TGTGCCAGCAGCCTTGACCGGGACAGAGAAGCTTTCTTT
CASSLDRDREAFF
>TRBD1|TRBV7-3|13|TRBJ1-1|-
TGTGCCAGCAGCTATGGACAGGGCACTGAAGCTTTCTTT
CASSYGQGTEAFF
>-|TRBV18|15|TRBJ2-1|-
TGTGCCAGCTCACCGGGCCAGGGATTAGGCAATGAGCAGTTCTTC
CASSPGQGLGNEQFF
>TRBD1|TRBV28|15|TRBJ2-2|once
TGTGCCAGCACGACACAGGGGGCGAAAAGGCTGGGGCTGTTTTTT
CASTTQGAKRLGLFF
>TRBD1|TRBV7-7|18|TRBJ2-7|-
TGTGCTAGCACCCCAGTCCGGGACAGTTTCAATTCTAGATACGAGCAGTACTTC
CASTPVRDSFNSRYEQYF
>TRBD1|TRBV5-1|13|TRBJ2-5|few
TGCGCCAGCAGCAGGGGACAGCAAGAGACCCAGTACTTC
CASSRGQQETQYF
>-|TRBV6-5|14|TRBJ1-2|once
TGTGCCAGCAGTTACGAGGGTTTGTCCCGGGGCTACACCTTC
CASSYEGLSRGYTF
>-|TRBV4-2|15|TRBJ1-1|-
TGTGCCAGCAGCCAAGATTTAGCAAGGGGCACTGAAGCTTTCTTT
CASSQDLARGTEAFF
>TRBD2|TRBV4-2|16|TRBJ2-1|-
TGTGCCAGCAGCTGGGGAGGGACTAGCGGGAGAAATGAGCAGTTCTTC
CASSWGGTSGRNEQFF
>-|TRBV13|13|TRBJ2-7|few
TGTGCCAGCAGCTTAGGACTAGCTAACGAGCAGTACTTC
CASSLGLANEQYF
>TRBD2|TRBV5-4|16|TRBJ2-3|once
TGTGCCAGCAGAACTGGACTAGCGGCAAAGGCAGATACGCAGTATTTT
CASRTGLAAKADTQYF
>TRBD2|TRBV28|14|TRBJ2-2|-
TGTGCCAGCATGGGAGGGGAGGTCACCGGGGAGCTGTTTTTT
CASMGGEVTGELFF
>-|TRBV19|15|TRBJ2-2|-
TGTGCCAGTAGTATCAAGGGGCCCTACACCGGGGAGCTGTTTTTT
CASSIKGPYTGELFF
>-|TRBV10-3|12|TRBJ1-5|-
TGTGCCATCAGTGACCCGAATCAGCCCCAGCATTTT
CAISDPNQPQHF
>-|TRBV30|15|TRBJ2-1|few
TGTGCCTGGGCCAGACAGGACTCGGATTACAATGAGCAGTTCTTC
CAWARQDSDYNEQFF
>TRBD1|TRBV28|14|TRBJ1-4|-
TGTGCCAGCATCTCCGGACAGGGTTATGAAAAACTGTTTTTT
CASISGQGYEKLFF
>TRBD1|TRBV5-8|15|TRBJ2-7|-
TGTGCCAGCAGCCCCCCGGACAGGGAACTAAACGAGCAGTACTTC
CASSPPDRELNEQYF
>-|TRBV27|15|TRBJ2-7|-
TGTGCCAGCAGTCCCGGGACATCAGAGATGTACGAGCAGTACTTC
CASSPGTSEMYEQYF
>TRBD1|TRBV19|14|TRBJ1-5|-
TGTGCCAGTAGTATAGGGACAGGGCCTCAGCCCCAGCATTTT
CASSIGTGPQPQHF
>TRBD2|TRBV29-1|16|TRBJ2-7|-
TGCAGCGTTCTAGGACTAGCGGGAGGCCCTGCCTACGAGCAGTACTTC
CSVLGLAGGPAYEQYF
>-|TRBV11-2|14|TRBJ1-1|-
TGTGCCAGCAGCCCTCCTGGGGGGGGCACTGAAGCTTTCTTT
CASSPPGGGTEAFF
>TRBD1|TRBV2|15|TRBJ2-1|-
TGTGCCAGCAGTCTCCGGGACAGGGGGCGTGATGAGCAGTTCTTC
CASSLRDRGRDEQFF
>TRBD1|TRBV6-1|14|TRBJ1-5|-
TGTGCCAGCGGGGGGACAGATAGCAATCAGCCCCAGCATTTT
CASGGTDSNQPQHF